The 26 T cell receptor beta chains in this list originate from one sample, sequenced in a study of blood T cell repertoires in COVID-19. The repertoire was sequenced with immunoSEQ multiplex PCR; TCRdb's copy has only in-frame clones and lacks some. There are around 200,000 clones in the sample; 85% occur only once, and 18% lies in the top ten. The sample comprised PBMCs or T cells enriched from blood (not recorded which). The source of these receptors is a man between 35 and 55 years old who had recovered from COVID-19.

Here the CDR3 reads CASSPSFKGGSSYEQYF. For the CDR3, the DNA is TGTGCCAGCAGCCCCTCATTCAAAGGCGGCAGCTCCTACGAGCAGTACTTC. The J gene is TRBJ2-7, the V gene TRBV4-2; D is unresolved. Germline V lookup: CDR1 LGHNA, CDR2 YNFKEQ. The CDR3 extends over 17 amino acids. V was clipped by 4 bases and J by 0 bases, with 19 bases between them.

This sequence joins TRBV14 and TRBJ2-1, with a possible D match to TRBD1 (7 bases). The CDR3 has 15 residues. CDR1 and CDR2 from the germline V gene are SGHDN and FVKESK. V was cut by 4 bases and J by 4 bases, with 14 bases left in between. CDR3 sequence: CASSPTGDSYNEQFF. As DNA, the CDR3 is TGTGCCAGCAGCCCTACAGGGGACTCATACAATGAGCAGTTCTTC.

The CDR3 coding sequence is TGTGCCAGCAGTTACGGGCAGGGGGCTGAAGCTTTCTTT. This gives the protein CASSYGQGAEAFF. The chain links TRBV6-5 to TRBJ1-1; 7 positions match TRBD1. The CDR3 runs to 13 residues. Losses at the gene ends were 2 bases for V and 6 bases for J; bases not matched to a gene: 3. Germline CDR1 and CDR2: MNHEY and SVGAGI.

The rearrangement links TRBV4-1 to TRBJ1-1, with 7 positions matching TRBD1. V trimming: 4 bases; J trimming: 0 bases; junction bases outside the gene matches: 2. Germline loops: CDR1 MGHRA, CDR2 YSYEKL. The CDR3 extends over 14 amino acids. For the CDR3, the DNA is TGCGCCAGCAGCCGGACAGGATTGAACACTGAAGCTTTCTTT. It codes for CASSRTGLNTEAFF.

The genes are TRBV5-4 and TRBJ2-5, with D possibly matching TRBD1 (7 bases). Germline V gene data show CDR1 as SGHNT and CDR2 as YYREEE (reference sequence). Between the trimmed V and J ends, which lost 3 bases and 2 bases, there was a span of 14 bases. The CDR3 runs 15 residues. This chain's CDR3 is CASSSSGGGQETQYF. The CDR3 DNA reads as TGTGCCAGCAGCTCGTCAGGGGGAGGACAAGAGACCCAGTACTTC.

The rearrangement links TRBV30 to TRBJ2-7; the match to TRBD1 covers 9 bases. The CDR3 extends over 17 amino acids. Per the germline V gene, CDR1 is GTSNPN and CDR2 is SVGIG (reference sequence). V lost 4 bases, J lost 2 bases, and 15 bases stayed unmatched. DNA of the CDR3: TGTGCCTGGAACCGTCCCCTCTCCGGGACAGGGACCTACGAGCAGTACTTC. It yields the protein CAWNRPLSGTGTYEQYF.

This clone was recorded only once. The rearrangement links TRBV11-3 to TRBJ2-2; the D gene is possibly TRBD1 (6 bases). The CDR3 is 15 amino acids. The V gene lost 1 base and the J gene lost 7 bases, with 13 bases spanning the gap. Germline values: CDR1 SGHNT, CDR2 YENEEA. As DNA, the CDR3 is TGTGCCAGCAGCTTAGGAGGGGGACCTCACGGGGAGCTGTTTTTT. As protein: CASSLGGGPHGELFF.

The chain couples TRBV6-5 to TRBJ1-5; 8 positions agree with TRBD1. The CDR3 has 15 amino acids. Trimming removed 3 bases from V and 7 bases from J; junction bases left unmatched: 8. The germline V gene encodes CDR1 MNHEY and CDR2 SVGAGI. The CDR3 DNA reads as TGTGCCAGCAGTTATGGCCCAGGGGGCGGACAGCCCCAGCATTTT. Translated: CASSYGPGGGQPQHF.

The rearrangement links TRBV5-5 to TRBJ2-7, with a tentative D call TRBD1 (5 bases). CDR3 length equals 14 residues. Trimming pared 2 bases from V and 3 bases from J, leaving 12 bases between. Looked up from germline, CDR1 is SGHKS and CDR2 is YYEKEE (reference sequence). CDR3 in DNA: TGTGCCAGCAGCTTTTTTTCCAGGGACTACGAGCAGTACTTC. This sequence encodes CASSFFSRDYEQYF.

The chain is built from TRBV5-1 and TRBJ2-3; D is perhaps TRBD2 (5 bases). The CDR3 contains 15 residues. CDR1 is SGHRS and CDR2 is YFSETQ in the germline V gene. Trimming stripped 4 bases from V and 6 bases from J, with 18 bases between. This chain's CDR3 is CASSLLSRGPDTQYF. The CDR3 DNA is TGCGCCAGCAGCCTCCTAAGTCGCGGGCCGGATACGCAGTATTTT.

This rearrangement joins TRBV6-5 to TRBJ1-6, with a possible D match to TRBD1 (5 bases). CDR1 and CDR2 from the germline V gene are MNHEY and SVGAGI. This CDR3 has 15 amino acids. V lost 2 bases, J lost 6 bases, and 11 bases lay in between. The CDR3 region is CASSYGGGTNSPLHF. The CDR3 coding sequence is TGTGCCAGCAGTTACGGGGGGGGTACTAATTCACCCCTCCACTTT.

The CDR3 DNA reads TGTGCCAGCAGCCAAGACAGGGCGGTAAACATTCAGTACTTC. Amino acid sequence: CASSQDRAVNIQYF. The chain joins TRBV5-4 to TRBJ2-4, with 7 bases matching TRBD1. The germline gives CDR1 SGHNT, CDR2 YYREEE (reference sequence). CDR3 length: 14 residues. J gave up 6 bases and V 4 bases, and 7 bases lay outside the gene matches.

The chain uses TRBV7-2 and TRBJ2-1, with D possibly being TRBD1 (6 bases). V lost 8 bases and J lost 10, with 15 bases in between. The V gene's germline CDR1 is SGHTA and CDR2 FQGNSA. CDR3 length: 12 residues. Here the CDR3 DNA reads TGTGCCAGCCAAACCACAGGGCCCGAGCAGTTCTTC. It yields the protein CASQTTGPEQFF. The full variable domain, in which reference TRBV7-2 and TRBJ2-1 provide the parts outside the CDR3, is GAGVSQSPSNKVTEKGKDVELRCDPISGHTALYWYRQSLGQGLEFLIYFQGNSAPDKSGLPSDRFSAERTGGSVSTLTIQRTQQEDSAVYLCASQTTGPEQFFGPGTRLTVL.

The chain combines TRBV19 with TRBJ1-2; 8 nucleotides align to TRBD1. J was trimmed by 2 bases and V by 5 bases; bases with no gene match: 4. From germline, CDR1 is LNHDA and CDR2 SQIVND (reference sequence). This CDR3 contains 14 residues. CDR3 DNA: TGTGCCAGTAGTCGGGACAGGAACAACTATGGCTACACCTTC. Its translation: CASSRDRNNYGYTF.

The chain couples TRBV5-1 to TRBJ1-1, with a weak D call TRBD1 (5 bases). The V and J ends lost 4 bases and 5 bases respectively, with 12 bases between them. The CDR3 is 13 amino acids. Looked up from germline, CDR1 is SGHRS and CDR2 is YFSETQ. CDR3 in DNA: TGCGCCAGCAGCGCGGGGGACTCGACTGAAGCTTTCTTT. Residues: CASSAGDSTEAFF.

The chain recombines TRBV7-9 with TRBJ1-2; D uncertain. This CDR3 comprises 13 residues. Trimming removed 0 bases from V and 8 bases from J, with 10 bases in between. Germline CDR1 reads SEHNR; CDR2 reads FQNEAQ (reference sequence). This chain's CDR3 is CASSLASLEGYTF. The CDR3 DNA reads TGTGCCAGCAGCTTAGCCTCCTTGGAGGGCTACACCTTC.

CDR3 sequence (DNA): TGCGCCAGCAGCCAAGAACGCAGGAGGGAGCTGTTTTTT. This gives the protein CASSQERRRELFF. The gene calls are TRBV4-3 and TRBJ2-2; no firm D call. CDR1 LGHNA and CDR2 YSLEER come from the germline V gene. This CDR3 is 13 amino acids long. Deletions cut 0 bases from V and 9 bases from J, with 8 bases between.

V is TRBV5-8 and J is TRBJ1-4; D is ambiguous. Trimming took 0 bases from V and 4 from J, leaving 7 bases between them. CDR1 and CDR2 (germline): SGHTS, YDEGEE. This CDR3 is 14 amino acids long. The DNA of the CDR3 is TGTGCCAGCAGCTTGGACAGCCTTAATGAAAAACTGTTTTTT. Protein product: CASSLDSLNEKLFF.

CDR3 loop: CASSQEEVIDTQYF. The CDR3 nucleotides read TGTGCCAGCAGCCAAGAGGAGGTTATCGATACGCAGTATTTT. The chain joins TRBV4-2 to TRBJ2-3; perhaps TRBD2 as D (5 bases). Deletions cut 0 bases from V and 6 bases from J, with 10 bases between. The CDR3 contains 14 residues. Germline values: CDR1 LGHNA, CDR2 YNFKEQ.

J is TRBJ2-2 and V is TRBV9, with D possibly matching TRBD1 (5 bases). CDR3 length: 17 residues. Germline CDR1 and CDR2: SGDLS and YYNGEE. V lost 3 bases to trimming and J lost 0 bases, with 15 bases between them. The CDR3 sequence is CASSEPSGATNTGELFF. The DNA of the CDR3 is TGTGCCAGCAGCGAACCCTCTGGGGCGACGAACACCGGGGAGCTGTTTTTT. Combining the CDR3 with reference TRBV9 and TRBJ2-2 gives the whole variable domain DSGVTQTPKHLITATGQRVTLRCSPRSGDLSVYWYQQSLDQGLQFLIQYYNGEERAKGNILERFSAQQFPDLHSELNLSSLELGDSALYFCASSEPSGATNTGELFFGEGSRLTVL.

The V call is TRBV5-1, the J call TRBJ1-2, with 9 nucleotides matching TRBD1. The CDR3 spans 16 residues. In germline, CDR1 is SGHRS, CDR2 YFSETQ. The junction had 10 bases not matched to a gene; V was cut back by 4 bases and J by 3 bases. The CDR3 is CASSQRTGGADYGYTF. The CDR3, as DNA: TGCGCCAGCAGCCAGAGAACAGGGGGCGCGGACTATGGCTACACCTTC. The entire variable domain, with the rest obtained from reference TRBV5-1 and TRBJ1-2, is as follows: KAGVTQTPRYLIKTRGQQVTLSCSPISGHRSVSWYQQTPGQGLQFLFEYFSETQRNKGNFPGRFSGRQFSNSRSEMNVSTLELGDSALYLCASSQRTGGADYGYTFGSGTRLTVV.

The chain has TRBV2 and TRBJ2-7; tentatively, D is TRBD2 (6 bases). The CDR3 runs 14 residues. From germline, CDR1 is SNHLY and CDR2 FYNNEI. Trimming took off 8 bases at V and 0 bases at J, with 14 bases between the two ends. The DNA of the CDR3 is TGTGCCAGCGGAGGGACGGCCGGCTCCTACGAGCAGTACTTC. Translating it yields CASGGTAGSYEQYF.

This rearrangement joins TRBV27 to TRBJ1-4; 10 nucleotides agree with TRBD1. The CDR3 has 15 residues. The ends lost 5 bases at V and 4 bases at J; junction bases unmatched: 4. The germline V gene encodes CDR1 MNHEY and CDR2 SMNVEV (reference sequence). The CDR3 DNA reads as TGTGCCAGCAGTCCCGGGACAGGGGTTAATGAAAAACTGTTTTTT. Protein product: CASSPGTGVNEKLFF.

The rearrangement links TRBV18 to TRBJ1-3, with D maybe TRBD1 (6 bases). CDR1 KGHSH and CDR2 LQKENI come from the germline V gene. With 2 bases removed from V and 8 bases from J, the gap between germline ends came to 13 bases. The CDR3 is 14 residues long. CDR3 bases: TGTGCCAGCTCACCAGTAACAGGGTCGGACACCATATATTTT. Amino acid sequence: CASSPVTGSDTIYF. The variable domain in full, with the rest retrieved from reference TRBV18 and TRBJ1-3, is NAGVMQNPRHLVRRRGQEARLRCSPMKGHSHVYWYRQLPEEGLKFMVYLQKENIIDESGMPKERFSAEFPKEGPSILRIQQVVRGDSAAYFCASSPVTGSDTIYFGEGSWLTVV.

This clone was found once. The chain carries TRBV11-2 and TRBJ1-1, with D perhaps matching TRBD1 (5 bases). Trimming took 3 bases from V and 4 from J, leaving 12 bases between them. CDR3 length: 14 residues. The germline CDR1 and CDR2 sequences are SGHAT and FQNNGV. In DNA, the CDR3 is TGTGCCAGCAGCTTGGCCAGGGTTCCCACTGAAGCTTTCTTT. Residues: CASSLARVPTEAFF. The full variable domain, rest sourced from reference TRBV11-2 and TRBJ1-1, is EAGVAQSPRYKIIEKRQSVAFWCNPISGHATLYWYQQILGQGPKLLIQFQNNGVVDDSQLPKDRFSAERLKGVDSTLKIQPAKLEDSAVYLCASSLARVPTEAFFGQGTRLTVV.

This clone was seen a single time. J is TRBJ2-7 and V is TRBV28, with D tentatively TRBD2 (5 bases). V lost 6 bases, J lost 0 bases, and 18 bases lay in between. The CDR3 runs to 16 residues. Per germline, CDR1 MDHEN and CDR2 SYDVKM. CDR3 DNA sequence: TGTGCCAGCAGCCCAACCCCGGACTGGAGCTCCTACGAGCAGTACTTC. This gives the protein CASSPTPDWSSYEQYF.